What follows is one T cell receptor beta chain and its context. Its antigen is currently unknown. Generated by immunoSEQ multiplex PCR, the TCRdb table keeps only in-frame clones and is missing some. Among 75,000 to 100,000 clones listed, 88% were seen once. Germline V lookup: CDR1 KGHSH, CDR2 LQKENI. Trimming left V 6 bases short and J 2 bases short, with 11 bases between. The CDR3 length is 14 residues. The data stem from a study of T cell responses to AZD1222 COVID-19 vaccine. General study points: A mostly white British donor set with more females was recruited, and clonal diversity was possibly underestimated. Following two doses of AZD1222, Spike-specific TCR breadth and depth rose.

The chain uses TRBV18 and TRBJ1-5; perhaps TRBD1 as D (5 bases). Source: peripheral blood, taken on day 0 of AZD1222 vaccination. This clonotype originated in an adult in good health. The CDR3 protein is CASSQGGGNQPQHF. Here the CDR3 DNA reads TGTGCCAGCTCCCAGGGAGGGGGCAATCAGCCCCAGCATTTT.